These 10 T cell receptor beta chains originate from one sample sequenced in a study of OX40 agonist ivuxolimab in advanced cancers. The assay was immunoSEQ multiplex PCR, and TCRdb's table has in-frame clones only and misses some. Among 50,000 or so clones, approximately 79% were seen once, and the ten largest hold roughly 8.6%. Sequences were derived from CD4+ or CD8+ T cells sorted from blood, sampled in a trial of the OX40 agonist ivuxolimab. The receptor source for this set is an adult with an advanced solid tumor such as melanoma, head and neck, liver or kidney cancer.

As DNA, the CDR3 is TGTGCCAGCAGCTCACAGGGGGACCAAGCCAAAAACATTCAGTACTTC. Translating gives CASSSQGDQAKNIQYF. The chain couples TRBV7-9 to TRBJ2-4, with 8 nucleotides matching TRBD1. Germline CDR1 SEHNR, CDR2 FQNEAQ (reference sequence). The CDR3 extends over 16 amino acids. Trimming at V came to 4 bases and at J to 0 bases, leaving 5 bases not matched to a gene.

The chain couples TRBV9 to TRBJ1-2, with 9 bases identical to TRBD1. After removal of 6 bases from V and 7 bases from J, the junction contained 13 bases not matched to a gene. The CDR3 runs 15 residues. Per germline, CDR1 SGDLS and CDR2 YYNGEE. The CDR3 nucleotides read TGTGCCAGCACCGAAGGGACAGGGCGAGATGGTGGCTACACCTTC. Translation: CASTEGTGRDGGYTF. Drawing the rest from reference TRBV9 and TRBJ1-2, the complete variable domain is DSGVTQTPKHLITATGQRVTLRCSPRSGDLSVYWYQQSLDQGLQFLIQYYNGEERAKGNILERFSAQQFPDLHSELNLSSLELGDSALYFCASTEGTGRDGGYTFGSGTRLTVV.

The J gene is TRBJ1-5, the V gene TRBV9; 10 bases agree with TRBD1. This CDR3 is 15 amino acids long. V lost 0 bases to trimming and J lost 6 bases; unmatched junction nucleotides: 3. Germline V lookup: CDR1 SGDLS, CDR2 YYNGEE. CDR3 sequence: CASSVAGDRGQPQHF. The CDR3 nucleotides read TGTGCCAGCAGCGTAGCAGGGGACAGGGGTCAGCCCCAGCATTTT. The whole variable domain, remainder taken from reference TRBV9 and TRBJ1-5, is DSGVTQTPKHLITATGQRVTLRCSPRSGDLSVYWYQQSLDQGLQFLIQYYNGEERAKGNILERFSAQQFPDLHSELNLSSLELGDSALYFCASSVAGDRGQPQHFGDGTRLSIL.

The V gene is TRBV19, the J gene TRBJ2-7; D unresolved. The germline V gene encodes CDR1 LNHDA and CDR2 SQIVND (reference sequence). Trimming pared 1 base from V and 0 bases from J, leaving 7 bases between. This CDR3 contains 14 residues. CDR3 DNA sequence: TGTGCCAGTAGTATAGGGCCAAACTCCTACGAGCAGTACTTC. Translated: CASSIGPNSYEQYF.

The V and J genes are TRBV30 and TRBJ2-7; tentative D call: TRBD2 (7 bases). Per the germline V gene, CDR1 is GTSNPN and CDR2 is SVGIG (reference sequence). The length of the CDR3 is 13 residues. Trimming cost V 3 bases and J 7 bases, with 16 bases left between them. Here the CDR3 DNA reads TGTGCCTGGAGCCGAGGGGGGGGAAGAGAGCAGTACTTC. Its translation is CAWSRGGGREQYF.

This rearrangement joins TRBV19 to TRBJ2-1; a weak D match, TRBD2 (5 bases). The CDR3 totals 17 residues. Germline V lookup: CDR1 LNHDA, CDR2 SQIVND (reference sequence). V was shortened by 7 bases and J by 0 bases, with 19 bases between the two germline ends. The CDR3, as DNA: TGTGCCAGTACCCCGTTTATCGGGGAGAGCTCCTACAATGAGCAGTTCTTC. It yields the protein CASTPFIGESSYNEQFF.

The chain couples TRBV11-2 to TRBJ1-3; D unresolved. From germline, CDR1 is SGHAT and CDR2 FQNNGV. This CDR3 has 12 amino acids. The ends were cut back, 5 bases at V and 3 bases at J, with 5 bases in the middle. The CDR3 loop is CASSRDGNTIYF. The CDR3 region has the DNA TGTGCCAGCAGCCGTGATGGAAACACCATATATTTT.

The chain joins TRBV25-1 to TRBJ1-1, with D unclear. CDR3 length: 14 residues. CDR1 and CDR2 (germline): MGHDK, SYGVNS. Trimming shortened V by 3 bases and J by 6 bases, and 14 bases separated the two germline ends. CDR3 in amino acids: CASSESGRLAEAFF. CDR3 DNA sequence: TGTGCCAGCAGTGAGTCAGGCAGGCTGGCTGAAGCTTTCTTT.

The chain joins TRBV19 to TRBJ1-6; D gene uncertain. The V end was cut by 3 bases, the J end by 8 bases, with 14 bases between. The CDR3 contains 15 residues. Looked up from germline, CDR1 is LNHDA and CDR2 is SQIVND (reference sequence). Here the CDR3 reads CASSIDRVTYSPLHF. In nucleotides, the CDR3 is TGTGCCAGTAGTATTGACCGAGTGACTTATTCACCCCTCCACTTT. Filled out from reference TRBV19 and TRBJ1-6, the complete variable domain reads DGGITQSPKYLFRKEGQNVTLSCEQNLNHDAMYWYRQDPGQGLRLIYYSQIVNDFQKGDIAEGYSVSREKKESFPLTVTSAQKNPTAFYLCASSIDRVTYSPLHFGNGTRLTVT.

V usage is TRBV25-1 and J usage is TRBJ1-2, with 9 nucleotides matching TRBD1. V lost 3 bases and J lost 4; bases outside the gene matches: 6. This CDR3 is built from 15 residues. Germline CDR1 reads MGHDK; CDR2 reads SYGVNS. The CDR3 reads CASSDPWTGVYGYTF. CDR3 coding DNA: TGTGCCAGCAGTGATCCGTGGACAGGGGTCTATGGCTACACCTTC.